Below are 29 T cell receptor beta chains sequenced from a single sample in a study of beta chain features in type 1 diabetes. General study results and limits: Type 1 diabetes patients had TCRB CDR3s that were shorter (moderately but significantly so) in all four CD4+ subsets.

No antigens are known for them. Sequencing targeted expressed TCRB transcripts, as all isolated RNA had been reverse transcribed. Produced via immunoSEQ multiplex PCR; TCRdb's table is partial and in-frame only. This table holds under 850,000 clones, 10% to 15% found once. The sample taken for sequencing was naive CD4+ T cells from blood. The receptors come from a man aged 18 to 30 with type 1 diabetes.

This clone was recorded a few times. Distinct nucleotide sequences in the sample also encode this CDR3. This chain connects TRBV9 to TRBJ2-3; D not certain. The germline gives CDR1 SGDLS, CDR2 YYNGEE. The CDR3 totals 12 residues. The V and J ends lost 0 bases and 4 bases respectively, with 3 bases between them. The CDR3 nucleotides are TGTGCCAGCAGCGTAGCCTCAGATACGCAGTATTTT. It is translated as CASSVASDTQYF. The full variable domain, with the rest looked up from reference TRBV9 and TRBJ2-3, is DSGVTQTPKHLITATGQRVTLRCSPRSGDLSVYWYQQSLDQGLQFLIQYYNGEERAKGNILERFSAQQFPDLHSELNLSSLELGDSALYFCASSVASDTQYFGPGTRLTVL.

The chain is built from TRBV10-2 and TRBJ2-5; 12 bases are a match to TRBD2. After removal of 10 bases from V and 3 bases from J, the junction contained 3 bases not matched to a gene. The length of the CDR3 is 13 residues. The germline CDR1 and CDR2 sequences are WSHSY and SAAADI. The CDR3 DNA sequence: TGCGCCACCCGACTAGCGGGGGAAGAGACCCAGTACTTC. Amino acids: CATRLAGEETQYF.

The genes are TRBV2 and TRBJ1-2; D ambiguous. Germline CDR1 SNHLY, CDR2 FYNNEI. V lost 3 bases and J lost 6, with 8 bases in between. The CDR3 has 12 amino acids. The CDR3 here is CASSDNPDGYTF. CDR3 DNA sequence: TGTGCCAGCAGTGACAATCCCGATGGCTACACCTTC.

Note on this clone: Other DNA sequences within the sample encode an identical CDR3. As DNA, the CDR3 is TGTGCCAGCAGCGCCGGGACAGACTATGGCTACACCTTC. It specifies CASSAGTDYGYTF. This chain connects TRBV25-1 to TRBJ1-2, with 7 bases matching TRBD1. The CDR3 consists of 13 residues. The V segment lost 6 bases and the J segment 3 bases; nucleotides outside the gene matches: 4. The germline CDR1 and CDR2 sequences are MGHDK and SYGVNS.

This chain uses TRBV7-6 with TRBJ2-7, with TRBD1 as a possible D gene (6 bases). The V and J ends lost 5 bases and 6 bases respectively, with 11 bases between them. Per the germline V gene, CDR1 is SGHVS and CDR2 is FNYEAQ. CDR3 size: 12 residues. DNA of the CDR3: TGTGCCAGCAGCCGGGCGACAGGCGAGCAGTACTTC. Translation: CASSRATGEQYF.

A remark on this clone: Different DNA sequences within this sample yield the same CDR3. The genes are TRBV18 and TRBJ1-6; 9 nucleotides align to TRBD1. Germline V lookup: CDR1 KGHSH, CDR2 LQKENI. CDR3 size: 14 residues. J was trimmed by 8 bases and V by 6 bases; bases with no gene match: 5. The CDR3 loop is CASSPRDRDSPLHF. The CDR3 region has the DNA TGTGCCAGCTCCCCCCGGGACAGGGATTCACCCCTCCACTTT.

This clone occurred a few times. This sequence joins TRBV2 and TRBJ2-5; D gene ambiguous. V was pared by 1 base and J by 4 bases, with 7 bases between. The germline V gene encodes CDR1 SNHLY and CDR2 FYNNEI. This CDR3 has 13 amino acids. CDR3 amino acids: CASSEELIETQYF. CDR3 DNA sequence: TGTGCCAGCAGTGAAGAACTAATAGAGACCCAGTACTTC.

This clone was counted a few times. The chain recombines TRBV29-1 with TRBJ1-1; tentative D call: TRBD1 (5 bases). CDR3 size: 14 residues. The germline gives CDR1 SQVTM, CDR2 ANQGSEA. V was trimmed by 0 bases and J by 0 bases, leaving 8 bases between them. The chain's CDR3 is CSVEDVQVNTEAFF. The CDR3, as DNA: TGCAGCGTTGAAGATGTACAGGTGAACACTGAAGCTTTCTTT.

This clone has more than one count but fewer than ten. The CDR3 here is CSAGGGNGYTF. CDR3 nucleotides: TGCAGTGCAGGGGGGGGCAATGGCTACACCTTC. The chain recombines TRBV20-1 with TRBJ1-2; D is possibly TRBD1 (6 bases). The germline V gene has CDR1 DFQATT and CDR2 SNEGSKA (reference sequence). The CDR3 consists of 11 residues. V was trimmed by 6 bases and J by 6 bases, leaving 11 bases between them.

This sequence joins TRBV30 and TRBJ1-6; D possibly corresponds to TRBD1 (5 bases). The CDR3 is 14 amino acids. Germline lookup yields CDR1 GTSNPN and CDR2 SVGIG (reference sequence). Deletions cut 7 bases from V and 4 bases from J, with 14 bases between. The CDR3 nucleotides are TGTGCCTCCGCACCGGGACCATATAATTCACCCCTCCACTTT. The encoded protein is CASAPGPYNSPLHF.

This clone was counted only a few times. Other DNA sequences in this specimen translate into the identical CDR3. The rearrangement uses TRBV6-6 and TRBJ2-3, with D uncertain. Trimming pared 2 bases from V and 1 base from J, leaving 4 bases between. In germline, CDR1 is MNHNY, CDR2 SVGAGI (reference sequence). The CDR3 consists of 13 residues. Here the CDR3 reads CASSYDGTDTQYF. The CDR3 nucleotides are TGTGCCAGCAGTTACGATGGCACAGATACGCAGTATTTT.

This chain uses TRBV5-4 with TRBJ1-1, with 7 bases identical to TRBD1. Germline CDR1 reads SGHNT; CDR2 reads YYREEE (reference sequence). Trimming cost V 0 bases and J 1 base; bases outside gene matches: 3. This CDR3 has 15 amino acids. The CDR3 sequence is CASSLVGQPNTEAFF. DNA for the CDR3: TGTGCCAGCAGCTTGGTGGGACAGCCGAACACTGAAGCTTTCTTT.

The CDR3 DNA reads as TGTGCCAGCAGCCCCGACATGTACAATGAGCAGTTCTTC. Protein: CASSPDMYNEQFF. V gene TRBV11-1 combines with J gene TRBJ2-1; no definite D call. There are 13 residues in the CDR3. Trimming shortened V by 5 bases and J by 4 bases, and 9 bases separated the two germline ends. The germline V gene has CDR1 SGHAT and CDR2 FQDESV (reference sequence).

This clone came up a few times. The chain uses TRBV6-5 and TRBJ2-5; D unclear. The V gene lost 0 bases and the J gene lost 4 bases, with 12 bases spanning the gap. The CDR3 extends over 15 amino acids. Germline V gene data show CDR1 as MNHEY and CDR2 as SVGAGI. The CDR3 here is CASSYSSGLGETQYF. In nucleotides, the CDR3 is TGTGCCAGCAGTTACTCGAGTGGGCTCGGAGAGACCCAGTACTTC.

The CDR3, as DNA: TGTGCCAGCAGCCTACAGGGGTATAATTCACCCCTCCACTTT. It specifies CASSLQGYNSPLHF. The genes are TRBV5-4 and TRBJ1-6; 7 bases are shared with TRBD1. The J segment lost 4 bases and the V segment lost 4 bases, leaving 2 bases of the junction unmatched. Per germline, CDR1 SGHNT and CDR2 YYREEE (reference sequence). The CDR3 loop spans 14 amino acids.

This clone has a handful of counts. CDR3 amino acids: CASSSRSGQGVFEAFF. The CDR3, as DNA: TGTGCCAGCAGCTCCCGCTCCGGACAGGGAGTATTTGAAGCTTTCTTT. The rearrangement links TRBV7-9 to TRBJ1-1; 8 nucleotides match TRBD1. The CDR3 covers 16 residues. The V segment lost 4 bases and the J segment 7 bases; nucleotides outside the gene matches: 14. Germline V gene sequence: CDR1 SEHNR, CDR2 FQNEAQ (reference sequence).

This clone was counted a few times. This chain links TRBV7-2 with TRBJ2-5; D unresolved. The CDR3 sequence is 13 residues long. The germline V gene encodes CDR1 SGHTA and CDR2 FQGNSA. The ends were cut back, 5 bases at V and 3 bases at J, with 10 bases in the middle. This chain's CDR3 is CASSGTEKETQYF. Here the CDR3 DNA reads TGTGCCAGCAGCGGTACAGAGAAAGAGACCCAGTACTTC.

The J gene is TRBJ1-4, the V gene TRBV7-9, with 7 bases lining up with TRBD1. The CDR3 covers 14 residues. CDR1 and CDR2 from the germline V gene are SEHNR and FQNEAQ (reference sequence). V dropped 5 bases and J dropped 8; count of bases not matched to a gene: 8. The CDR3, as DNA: TGTGCCAGCAGCCAACTCGGACAGGCGGAAAAACTGTTTTTT. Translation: CASSQLGQAEKLFF.

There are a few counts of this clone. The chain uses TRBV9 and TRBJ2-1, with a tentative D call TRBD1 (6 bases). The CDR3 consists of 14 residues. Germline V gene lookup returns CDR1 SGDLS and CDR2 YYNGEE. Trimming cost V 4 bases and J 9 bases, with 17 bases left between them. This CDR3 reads CASSLNEEGGEQFF. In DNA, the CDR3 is TGTGCCAGCAGCCTAAATGAAGAAGGGGGTGAGCAGTTCTTC.

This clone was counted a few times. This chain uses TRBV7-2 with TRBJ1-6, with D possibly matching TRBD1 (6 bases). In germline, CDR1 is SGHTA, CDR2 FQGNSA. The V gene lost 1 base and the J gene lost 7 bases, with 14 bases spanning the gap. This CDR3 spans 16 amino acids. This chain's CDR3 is CASSLVGQGMNSPLHF. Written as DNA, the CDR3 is TGTGCCAGCAGCTTAGTGGGTCAGGGGATGAATTCACCCCTCCACTTT.

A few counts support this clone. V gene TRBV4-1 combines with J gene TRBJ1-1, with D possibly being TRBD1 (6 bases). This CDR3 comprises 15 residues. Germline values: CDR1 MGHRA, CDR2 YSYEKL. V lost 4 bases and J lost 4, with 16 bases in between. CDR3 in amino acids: CASSRDQGPGTEAFF. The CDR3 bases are TGCGCCAGCAGCCGGGACCAGGGGCCGGGCACTGAAGCTTTCTTT.

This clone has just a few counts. CDR3 loop: CASRAEQGWTEAFF. The CDR3 bases are TGTGCCAGCAGAGCAGAACAGGGCTGGACTGAAGCTTTCTTT. The chain uses TRBV2 and TRBJ1-1; possibly TRBD1 for D (6 bases). Trimming removed 6 bases at V and 5 bases at J, with 16 bases between. Per germline, CDR1 SNHLY and CDR2 FYNNEI. The CDR3 is 14 amino acids.

CDR3 DNA sequence: TGTGCCAGCTCACCTCAACAGGGAAGATCAACAGATACGCAGTATTTT. Translated: CASSPQQGRSTDTQYF. The V and J genes are TRBV18 and TRBJ2-3, with D perhaps TRBD1 (6 bases). The CDR3 extends over 16 amino acids. Germline assignment: CDR1 KGHSH and CDR2 LQKENI. V was clipped by 3 bases and J by 3 bases, with 16 bases between them.

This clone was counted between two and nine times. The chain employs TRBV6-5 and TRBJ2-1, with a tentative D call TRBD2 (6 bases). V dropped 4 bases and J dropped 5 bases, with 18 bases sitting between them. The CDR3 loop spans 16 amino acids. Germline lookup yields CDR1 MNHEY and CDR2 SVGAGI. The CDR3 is CASSSRPSVVHNEQFF. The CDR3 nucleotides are TGTGCCAGCAGTTCTCGCCCTAGCGTCGTCCACAATGAGCAGTTCTTC.

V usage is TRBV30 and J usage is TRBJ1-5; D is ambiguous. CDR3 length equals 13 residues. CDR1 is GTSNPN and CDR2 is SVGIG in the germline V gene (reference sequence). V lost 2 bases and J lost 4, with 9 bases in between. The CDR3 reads CAWSPDGNQPQHF. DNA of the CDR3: TGTGCCTGGAGTCCGGACGGGAATCAGCCCCAGCATTTT.

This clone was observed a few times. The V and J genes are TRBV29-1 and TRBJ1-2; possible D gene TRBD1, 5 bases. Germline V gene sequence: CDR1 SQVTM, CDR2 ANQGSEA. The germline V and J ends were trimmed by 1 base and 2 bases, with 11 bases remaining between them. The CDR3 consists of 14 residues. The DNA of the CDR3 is TGCAGCGTTGAAGCAGGGTGGTCCAACTATGGCTACACCTTC. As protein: CSVEAGWSNYGYTF.

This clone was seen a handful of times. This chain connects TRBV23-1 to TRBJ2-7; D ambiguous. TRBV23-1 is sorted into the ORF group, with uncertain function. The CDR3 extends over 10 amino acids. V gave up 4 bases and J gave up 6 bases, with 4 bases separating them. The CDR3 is CASSLGEQYF. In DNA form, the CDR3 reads TGCGCCAGCAGTCTAGGCGAGCAGTACTTC.

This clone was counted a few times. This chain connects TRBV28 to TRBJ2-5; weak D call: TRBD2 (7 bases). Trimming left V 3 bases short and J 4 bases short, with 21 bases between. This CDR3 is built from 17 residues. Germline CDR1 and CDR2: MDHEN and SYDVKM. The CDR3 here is CASSLVGGPVQGETQYF. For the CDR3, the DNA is TGTGCCAGCAGTTTGGTCGGGGGGCCGGTACAGGGAGAGACCCAGTACTTC.

The CDR3 DNA reads TGCACCAGCAGCCAAGACAGCTCTGGAAACACCATATATTTT. Encoded protein: CTSSQDSSGNTIYF. The V gene is TRBV1, the J gene TRBJ1-3; the table's D call, TRBD1, was not checked against the DNA. TRBV1 is marked as a pseudogene. The CDR3 is 14 amino acids.